These T cell receptor beta chains were read from a single sample in a study of blood T cell repertoires in COVID-19. Sequenced by immunoSEQ multiplex PCR; TCRdb stores in-frame clones only, minus some. The sample carries roughly 150,000 clones, 65% to 85% recorded once. Sequencing was carried out using PBMCs or T cells enriched from blood (not recorded which). These receptors came from a man in his forties who had recovered from COVID-19. The CDR3 runs from the conserved cysteine through the conserved F or W. The D gene is left open where the match is weak. Clone size appears in some rows only: once, few, many, or a class for an expanded clone.

abundance | j_gene | v_gene | d_gene | CDR3nt | CDR3aa
few | TRBJ1-1 | TRBV6-5 | NA | TGTGCCAGCAGTAGCACAGGGCGCTACACTGAAGCTTTCTTT | CASSSTGRYTEAFF
NA | TRBJ2-3 | TRBV18 | NA | TGTGCCAGCTCACGAGGGACAGATACGCAGTATTTT | CASSRGTDTQYF
NA | TRBJ1-2 | TRBV30 | NA | TGTGCCGGCGAGGGAGGAGCTAACTATGGCTACACCTTC | CAGEGGANYGYTF
few | TRBJ1-5 | TRBV7-6 | NA | TGTGCCAGCAGCTTAGTCCCGGGTTCAAATCAGCCCCAGCATTTT | CASSLVPGSNQPQHF
NA | TRBJ2-3 | TRBV7-8 | TRBD2 | TGTGCCAGCTTCCCGGGGGGGGTGACAGATACGCAGTATTTT | CASFPGGVTDTQYF
once | TRBJ2-3 | TRBV7-3 | TRBD2 | TGTGCCAGCAGCTTGGGTCGACTAGCGGGGGGCACAGATACGCAGTATTTT | CASSLGRLAGGTDTQYF
NA | TRBJ2-2 | TRBV11-2 | NA | TGTGCCAGCAGCTTAGGTGAAACAGCCGGGGAGCTGTTTTTT | CASSLGETAGELFF
NA | TRBJ2-7 | TRBV5-4 | TRBD1 | TGTGCCAGCAGCGCGGGACAGGCCTACGAGCAGTACTTC | CASSAGQAYEQYF
NA | TRBJ1-2 | TRBV6-6 | NA | TGTGCCAGCAGTCCCACAAAGACTAACTATGGCTACACCTTC | CASSPTKTNYGYTF
NA | TRBJ2-2 | TRBV19 | TRBD2 | TGTGCCAGTAGTATTTTTCGAACTAGCGGGGGAAACACCGGGGAGCTGTTTTTT | CASSIFRTSGGNTGELFF
NA | TRBJ1-1 | TRBV5-1 | NA | TGCGCCAGCAGCTTACAGGGCGGGACTGAAGCTTTCTTT | CASSLQGGTEAFF
NA | TRBJ2-2 | TRBV2 | TRBD2 | TGTGCCAGCAACCCGACTAGCGGGGGGGCGAATACCGGGGAGCTGTTTTTT | CASNPTSGGANTGELFF
NA | TRBJ2-5 | TRBV5-1 | NA | TGCGCCAGCAGCTCGGGACTCGGGACCCAGTACTTC | CASSSGLGTQYF
many | TRBJ1-2 | TRBV3-1/TRBV3-2 | TRBD1 | TGTGCCAGCAGCCGGGCGATCCTACAGGGGAACTATGGCTACACCTTC | CASSRAILQGNYGYTF
NA | TRBJ1-2 | TRBV19 | TRBD1 | TGTGCCAGTAGAGACCCGGGACAGGGATATGGCTACACCTTC | CASRDPGQGYGYTF
NA | TRBJ2-1 | TRBV19 | TRBD1 | TGTGCCAGTAACAATCACGGGACAGGGTTCCTAGAGCAGTTCTTC | CASNNHGTGFLEQFF
NA | TRBJ2-3 | TRBV25-1 | NA | TGTGCCAGCAGTGGTCCACCCCCCGGGGCGCAGTATTTT | CASSGPPPGAQYF
NA | TRBJ2-1 | TRBV2 | TRBD2 | TGTGCCAGCAGGGGGCTCATAGCGGGGACCTACAATGAGCAGTTCTTC | CASRGLIAGTYNEQFF
NA | TRBJ1-2 | TRBV10-2 | NA | TGCGCCAGCAGTGTTGCAGGGGACTATGGCTACACCTTC | CASSVAGDYGYTF
NA | TRBJ2-5 | TRBV5-1 | NA | TGCGCCAGCAGCTTAACCGGGGTCCGAGAGACCCAGTACTTC | CASSLTGVRETQYF
NA | TRBJ2-7 | TRBV5-1 | TRBD1 | TGCGCCAGCACAAATACGGGACAGGGAAGTTACGAGCAGTACTTC | CASTNTGQGSYEQYF
NA | TRBJ1-3 | TRBV2 | TRBD1 | TGTGCCAGCACCGGGACAGGGGACACCATATATTTT | CASTGTGDTIYF
NA | TRBJ1-1 | TRBV19 | NA | TGTGCCAGTAGTAAAACAGGGAACACTGAAGCTTTCTTT | CASSKTGNTEAFF
NA | TRBJ1-5 | TRBV2 | TRBD1 | TGTGCCAGCAGGGCCGGGACAGGGGGCTTGAGCAATCAGCCCCAGCATTTT | CASRAGTGGLSNQPQHF
few | TRBJ1-3 | TRBV14 | NA | TGTGCCAGCAGCCAAGATCGCTACAGGGTAAAAACTGGAAACACCATATATTTT | CASSQDRYRVKTGNTIYF
NA | TRBJ1-1 | TRBV4-1 | NA | TGCGCCAGCAGCCAAGCAGGCGGAGGGACTGAAGCTTTCTTT | CASSQAGGGTEAFF
once | TRBJ1-2 | TRBV6-5 | NA | TGTGCCAGCAGCCCCCGGGATGGTCATGGCTACACCTTC | CASSPRDGHGYTF
NA | TRBJ2-1 | TRBV5-1 | NA | TGCGCCAGCAGCTCCACAGGGGAGGCCTACAATGAGCAGTTCTTC | CASSSTGEAYNEQFF
once | TRBJ2-5 | TRBV5-1 | TRBD2 | TGCGCCAGCAGCCGTATAGCGGGGGGGACTGTACAAGAGACCCAGTACTTC | CASSRIAGGTVQETQYF
NA | TRBJ2-5 | TRBV27 | TRBD2 | TGTGCCAGCAGTTCAGAGACTAGCGAGTACTTC | CASSSETSEYF
few | TRBJ2-5 | TRBV5-1 | NA | TGCGCCAGCAGCTTGGCTGAGACCCAGTACTTC | CASSLAETQYF
once | TRBJ2-3 | TRBV6-5 | TRBD1 | TGTGCCAGCAAAAACAGGGGGTCTAGCACAGATACGCAGTATTTT | CASKNRGSSTDTQYF
NA | TRBJ1-3 | TRBV5-1 | NA | TGCGCCAGCAGCTTGGAGGGGTATGAGTCGAACACCATATATTTT | CASSLEGYESNTIYF
NA | TRBJ2-3 | TRBV4-2 | NA | TGTGCCAGCAGCCAAGTCGGGGGTACAGATACGCAGTATTTT | CASSQVGGTDTQYF
NA | TRBJ2-3 | TRBV10-3 | TRBD1 | TGTGCCATCACTGACGACAGGGGGCTTTCAGATACGCAGTATTTT | CAITDDRGLSDTQYF
NA | TRBJ2-5 | TRBV2 | TRBD1 | TGTGCCAGCAGTGACCCCACAGGGGCCCAAGAGACCCAGTACTTC | CASSDPTGAQETQYF
few | TRBJ1-6 | TRBV25-1 | NA | TGTGCCAGCAGTGACACCGGGGTGAGATTTCCCCTCCACTTT | CASSDTGVRFPLHF
NA | TRBJ2-3 | TRBV5-1 | NA | TGCGCCAGCAGCTTGGACGGGTCTAGCACAGATACGCAGTATTTT | CASSLDGSSTDTQYF
NA | TRBJ2-1 | TRBV10-1 | TRBD2 | TGCGCCAGCGGGCGGGGGGTTACGCGCAATGAGCAGTTCTTC | CASGRGVTRNEQFF
NA | TRBJ1-3 | TRBV18 | TRBD1 | TGTGCCAGCTCACCAACCGGGACAGGGGTTAGAGGAAACACCATATATTTT | CASSPTGTGVRGNTIYF
NA | TRBJ1-1 | TRBV2 | NA | TGTGCCAGCAGTGAAACCCTAAAAGCTTTCTTT | CASSETLKAFF
NA | TRBJ1-5 | TRBV21-1 | NA | TGTGCCAGCAGCCCCTCCGGTTGTCAGCCCCAGCATTTT | CASSPSGCQPQHF
NA | TRBJ1-6 | TRBV7-3 | NA | TGTGCCAGCAGCTTAACGGGGGGCTCCTATAATTCACCCCTCCACTTT | CASSLTGGSYNSPLHF
many | TRBJ1-6 | TRBV7-9 | NA | TGTGCCAGCAGCCCGGGGGAGTCCTATAATTCACCCCTCCACTTT | CASSPGESYNSPLHF
NA | TRBJ2-4 | TRBV7-8 | TRBD1 | TGTGCCAGCAGCTTAGATACAGGGGGCGTATCGGAAAACATTCAGTACTTC | CASSLDTGGVSENIQYF
few | TRBJ1-4 | TRBV6-5 | NA | TGTGCCAGCAGGGACGGTTCAGGGGCGATGGAACTGTTTTTT | CASRDGSGAMELFF
NA | TRBJ1-1 | TRBV28 | TRBD1 | TGTGCCAGCAGTTTCGCCGGGACAGGGGGCCTCCCTACTCCTGAAGCTTTCTTT | CASSFAGTGGLPTPEAFF
NA | TRBJ2-3 | TRBV6-5 | TRBD2 | TGTGCCAGCAGTACCTCGGGGGGTAGCACAGATACGCAGTATTTT | CASSTSGGSTDTQYF
NA | TRBJ1-6 | TRBV5-1 | NA | TGCGCCAGCAGCTTGGCCAAGGGGAATTATAATTCACCCCTCCACTTT | CASSLAKGNYNSPLHF
NA | TRBJ2-5 | TRBV7-2 | TRBD2 | TGTGCCAGCAGCTTAGTGGCTAGCGGGGGGACTCAAGAGACCCAGTACTTC | CASSLVASGGTQETQYF
NA | TRBJ1-1 | TRBV7-9 | NA | TGTGCCAGCAGCTTAATGGGCATAGAAGCTTTCTTT | CASSLMGIEAFF